The 21 T cell receptor beta chains presented below share a single source sample, sequenced in a study of control samples from healthy donors and cancer patients. The data were produced by immunoSEQ multiplex PCR, yet TCRdb's version contains in-frame clones alone and is incomplete. The repertoire holds roughly 95,000 clones, with approximately 86% as singletons. The sample was blood. These receptors came from a young man in good health.

The chain employs TRBV28 and TRBJ1-5; D gene unclear. The CDR3 spans 14 residues. Trimming left V 5 bases short and J 6 bases short, with 14 bases between. Germline CDR1 and CDR2: MDHEN and SYDVKM. This CDR3 is CASSPNYGSQPQHF. In nucleotides, the CDR3 is TGTGCCAGCAGTCCGAACTACGGTAGTCAGCCCCAGCATTTT.

The rearrangement uses TRBV7-9 and TRBJ1-1; TRBD1 is a possible D gene (6 bases). Trimming left V 5 bases short and J 2 bases short, with 15 bases between. The CDR3 is made up of 15 amino acids. Germline assignment: CDR1 SEHNR and CDR2 FQNEAQ (reference sequence). The CDR3 reads CASSPTGQKNTEAFF. The CDR3 region has the DNA TGTGCCAGCAGCCCGACCGGACAGAAAAACACTGAAGCTTTCTTT.

The table lists this clone with a few counts. This sample also contains other DNA sequences that code for the same CDR3. The chain has TRBV18 and TRBJ1-5; D may be TRBD1 (6 bases). Trimming took off 6 bases at V and 0 bases at J, with 9 bases between the two ends. Germline values: CDR1 KGHSH, CDR2 LQKENI. The CDR3 is 14 residues long. CDR3 in DNA: TGTGCCAGCTCGTGGACAGATAGCAATCAGCCCCAGCATTTT. As protein: CASSWTDSNQPQHF.

The V and J genes are TRBV7-3 and TRBJ2-1; D call uncertain. This CDR3 spans 14 amino acids. Germline V gene sequence: CDR1 SGHTA, CDR2 FQGTGA. Between the trimmed V and J ends, which lost 3 bases and 9 bases, there was a span of 15 bases. The CDR3 nucleotides read TGTGCCAGCAGCTTTTTAGCAAGCTCGGGTGAGCAGTTCTTC. It encodes CASSFLASSGEQFF. The full variable domain, in which reference TRBV7-3 and TRBJ2-1 provide the parts outside the CDR3, is GAGVSQTPSNKVTEKGKYVELRCDPISGHTALYWYRQSLGQGPEFLIYFQGTGAADDSGLPNDRFFAVRPEGSVSTLKIQRTERGDSAVYLCASSFLASSGEQFFGPGTRLTVL.

The chain links TRBV7-3 to TRBJ2-3, with 9 bases lining up with TRBD2. There are 16 residues in the CDR3. V was clipped by 5 bases and J by 1 base; unmatched bases: 7. Germline assignment: CDR1 SGHTA and CDR2 FQGTGA. The CDR3 DNA is TGTGCCAGCAGCCCGGGGGCGGGAGGGGGCACAGATACGCAGTATTTT. It is translated as CASSPGAGGGTDTQYF.

The chain links TRBV28 to TRBJ1-1; D gene uncertain. The germline gives CDR1 MDHEN, CDR2 SYDVKM. Between the trimmed V and J ends, which lost 8 bases and 5 bases, there was a span of 6 bases. This CDR3 spans 10 amino acids. The CDR3 sequence is CASGFTEAFF. The CDR3 region has the DNA TGTGCCAGCGGGTTTACTGAAGCTTTCTTT.

The chain is built from TRBV27 and TRBJ2-1; TRBD2 matches 13 bases. The ends lost 7 bases at V and 5 bases at J; junction bases unmatched: 2. CDR1 MNHEY and CDR2 SMNVEV come from the germline V gene (reference sequence). The CDR3 has 14 residues. As DNA, the CDR3 is TGTGCCAGCATGGGACTAGCGGGAAACAATGAGCAGTTCTTC. Translated, it gives CASMGLAGNNEQFF.

The gene calls are TRBV27 and TRBJ2-1; 12 positions agree with TRBD2. Trimming cost V 10 bases and J 7 bases; bases outside gene matches: 14. Per germline, CDR1 MNHEY and CDR2 SMNVEV (reference sequence). The length of the CDR3 is 16 residues. CDR3 sequence reads: CATELLASGRGNEQFF. The CDR3 nucleotides are TGTGCCACTGAGTTGTTGGCTAGCGGGAGGGGGAATGAGCAGTTCTTC.

The rearrangement links TRBV4-3 to TRBJ1-6; D possibly corresponds to TRBD1 (6 bases). The V end lost 1 base, the J end lost 9 bases, and 10 bases lay between the germline ends. Germline V CDR1 and CDR2: LGHNA, YSLEER. The CDR3 runs 14 residues. Here the CDR3 reads CASSQGEGGSPLHF. In DNA form, the CDR3 reads TGCGCCAGCAGCCAAGGCGAGGGGGGTTCACCCCTCCACTTT.

This chain connects TRBV27 to TRBJ2-1, with D unresolved. The CDR3 covers 15 residues. CDR1 and CDR2 from the germline V gene are MNHEY and SMNVEV (reference sequence). Trimming shortened V by 5 bases and J by 2 bases, and 13 bases separated the two germline ends. CDR3 amino acids: CASSDRPSTYNEQFF. CDR3 DNA sequence: TGTGCCAGCAGTGACCGGCCCTCGACCTACAATGAGCAGTTCTTC.

The V call is TRBV2, the J call TRBJ2-7; 7 bases map to TRBD2. Germline assignment: CDR1 SNHLY and CDR2 FYNNEI. The junction had 1 base not matched to a gene; V was cut back by 8 bases and J by 3 bases. The CDR3 is 11 amino acids. The DNA for the CDR3 is TGTGCCAGCGGGAGGGGCTACGAGCAGTACTTC. Protein: CASGRGYEQYF.

This chain uses TRBV5-4 with TRBJ2-1, with TRBD1 identical over 8 bases. The V segment lost 0 bases and the J segment 0 bases; nucleotides outside the gene matches: 8. The CDR3 contains 18 residues. The germline CDR1 and CDR2 sequences are SGHNT and YYREEE (reference sequence). The DNA for the CDR3 is TGTGCCAGCAGCTTGGGGGGTTTTGACAGGGGCTCCTACAATGAGCAGTTCTTC. This sequence encodes CASSLGGFDRGSYNEQFF.

J is TRBJ2-1 and V is TRBV18; 15 bases fit TRBD2. Germline CDR1 KGHSH, CDR2 LQKENI. V was clipped by 4 bases and J by 3 bases; unmatched bases: 16. The CDR3 loop spans 21 amino acids. For the CDR3, the DNA is TGTGCCAGCTCACTCGTCGGGACTAGCGGGAGGATCCGGAGGGGCTACAATGAGCAGTTCTTC. Amino acid sequence: CASSLVGTSGRIRRGYNEQFF.

The J gene is TRBJ2-7, the V gene TRBV5-1, with a possible D match to TRBD2 (5 bases). In germline, CDR1 is SGHRS, CDR2 YFSETQ. Trimming took 0 bases from V and 2 from J, leaving 9 bases between them. The CDR3 consists of 14 residues. CDR3 in amino acids: CASSLVREPYEQYF. CDR3 sequence (DNA): TGCGCCAGCAGCTTGGTTAGGGAGCCCTACGAGCAGTACTTC.

The J gene is TRBJ1-5, the V gene TRBV2; possible D gene TRBD1, 5 bases. Germline CDR1 and CDR2: SNHLY and FYNNEI. CDR3 length equals 16 residues. The ends were cut back, 5 bases at V and 6 bases at J, with 20 bases in the middle. The CDR3 region has the DNA TGTGCCAGCAGTTCTCAGCTTTTTAGGGGCCCTCAGCCCCAGCATTTT. Protein product: CASSSQLFRGPQPQHF.

The chain uses TRBV19 and TRBJ1-2, with D tentatively TRBD1 (6 bases). The V gene's germline CDR1 is LNHDA and CDR2 SQIVND (reference sequence). The CDR3 loop spans 14 amino acids. Trimming cost V 11 bases and J 4 bases, with 20 bases left between them. DNA of the CDR3: TGTGCCTCATCGGCAGGGGCGCATGTCTATGGCTACACCTTC. Translated, it gives CASSAGAHVYGYTF.

The genes are TRBV6-5 and TRBJ2-7; either TRBD1 or TRBD2 may supply D (5 bases each). The CDR3 spans 15 residues. Germline lookup yields CDR1 MNHEY and CDR2 SVGAGI. Trimming took off 6 bases at V and 5 bases at J, with 20 bases between the two ends. CDR3 sequence reads: CASSPLGRMGDEQYF. The DNA for the CDR3 is TGTGCCAGCAGCCCCCTTGGGCGTATGGGGGACGAGCAGTACTTC.

This clone was counted a few times. This rearrangement joins TRBV7-2 to TRBJ2-5; 8 nucleotides agree with TRBD2. CDR3 length: 19 residues. Germline-derived CDR1 and CDR2 are SGHTA and FQGNSA. The J segment lost 4 bases and the V segment lost 5 bases, leaving 21 bases of the junction unmatched. Here the CDR3 reads CASSLLPKTSEAGRETQYF. In DNA form, the CDR3 reads TGTGCCAGCAGCCTCCTACCCAAGACTAGCGAGGCAGGTAGAGAGACCCAGTACTTC.

The J gene is TRBJ2-1, the V gene TRBV19; 9 bases are shared with TRBD1. CDR3 length: 14 residues. V was pared by 3 bases and J by 7 bases, with 4 bases of the junction left unmatched. Germline assignment: CDR1 LNHDA and CDR2 SQIVND (reference sequence). CDR3 coding DNA: TGTGCCAGTAGTATTGGACAGGGGTGGAATGAGCAGTTCTTC. It specifies CASSIGQGWNEQFF.

The gene calls are TRBV6-5 and TRBJ1-6, with a tentative D call TRBD1 (5 bases). Germline CDR1 reads MNHEY; CDR2 reads SVGAGI. The CDR3 is made up of 15 amino acids. Trimming cost V 0 bases and J 10 bases, with 13 bases left between them. CDR3 protein: CASSYSLQGGSPLHF. CDR3 DNA sequence: TGTGCCAGCAGTTACTCATTGCAGGGTGGATCACCCCTCCACTTT.

This sequence joins TRBV4-3 and TRBJ2-3; D possibly uses TRBD1 or TRBD2 (5 bases each). V lost 0 bases and J 4 bases, leaving 8 bases between the germline ends. Germline CDR1 reads LGHNA; CDR2 reads YSLEER. The CDR3 covers 14 residues. The CDR3 protein is CASSQDGGSDTQYF. In DNA form, the CDR3 reads TGCGCCAGCAGCCAAGATGGGGGATCAGATACGCAGTATTTT.